This T cell receptor beta chain was profiled in a study of blood T cell repertoires in COVID-19. Only in-frame clones appear in the TCRdb table, and some are missing; sequencing was by immunoSEQ multiplex PCR. The table shows under 200,000 clones, with around four fifths occurring only once. The CDR3 extends over 15 amino acids. The germline V gene has CDR1 ENHRY and CDR2 SYGVKD. V was shortened by 2 bases and J by 8 bases, with 18 bases between the two germline ends. Seattle cases were enrolled at active infection and followed longitudinally. The clonotype comes from a man between 60 and 70 years old with COVID-19, enrolled during active disease. This chain links TRBV10-3 with TRBJ1-2; possible D gene TRBD1, 6 bases. The sequenced sample was peripheral blood. The CDR3 spells CAISETMGQGSGYTF. The CDR3 region has the DNA TGTGCCATCAGTGAGACAATGGGACAAGGGAGCGGCTACACCTTC.